This T cell receptor beta chain was sequenced for a study of shared clonotypes between healthy human individuals. The study separated CD4+ cells into CD45RA+ naive and CD45RA-negative memory subsets. Germline assignment: CDR1 SGHRS and CDR2 YFSETQ. V was clipped by 0 bases and J by 2 bases; unmatched bases: 12. This CDR3 is built from 18 residues. The protocol was immunoSEQ multiplex PCR, while the TCRdb copy is restricted to in-frame clones and leaves out a portion. This sample yields roughly 2,300,000 clones, of which 85% to 95% are seen a single time; about 0.41% belongs to the top ten. Sequenced input: naive CD4+ T cells from PBMCs. Subset indicated: CD45RA+ positively selected. The receptor's source is a man younger than 35 in good health. Some clones in this sample may be carry-over from other donors' samples. The rearrangement uses TRBV5-1 and TRBJ2-7; TRBD1 matches 9 bases. CDR3 nucleotide sequence: TGCGCCAGCAGCTTGGACCCTACAACAGGGGGCTACGCCTACGAGCAGTACTTC. Its translation: CASSLDPTTGGYAYEQYF.